This TCR beta chain appears in the sequencing data of a study of cytomegalovirus exposure and HLA in healthy donors (TCRdb year 2017). For the wider study: In an earlier analysis of under 750 of the donors, about 270 Gb of sequence data and some 100 million unique TCR beta sequences from approximately 180 million T cells were reported. The study was designed to test whether signatures of past pathogen exposure could be identified by cataloging public T cell receptors. The study combined high-throughput TCR immunosequencing, statistical association of individual TCRs with disease status, and machine learning to predict cytomegalovirus infection status. In the later analysis, no new phenotypic data were used to find candidate immune exposures; instead, reliance was placed on TCR beta sequences and their occurrence across donors. In a later genetic analysis, genome-wide SNP genotypes for about 65% of the roughly 700 donors were used, and that subset was treated as a discovery cohort. Of the 398 genotyped donors, over 70% fell in the genetic ancestry cluster associated with self-reported Caucasian donors. Typing coverage varied by locus: 629-630 donors for A, B, C, DRB1 and DQB1; some 520 for DQA1; about 600 for DPA1; 450 to 480 for DPB1. HLA typing included class I and class II loci at four-digit resolution. To decide whether each TCR beta V gene segment behaved as functional or pseudogenic, an earlier analysis of some 540 of the donors relied on high-throughput TCR beta sequencing. Alongside the repertoire data, information on donor age, sex, ethnicity and CMV serostatus was compiled. Approximately 300 gigabases of sequencing data and approximately 91 million unique TCR sequences made up an early release that covered 500 to 700 HLA-typed donors. A separate validation cohort of 90 to 150 different subjects was used in addition to the approximately 670-subject first cohort. Across about 380 genotyped donors of the cohort, an average of approximately 240,000 unique TCR beta nucleotide sequences per donor were sequenced, and roughly 20% of those sequences were non-productive. Using immunosequencing, the study profiled T cell repertoires from 666 subjects and related those repertoires to cytomegalovirus serostatus. About five DR-DQ haplotypes were treated as single units for association and clustering because of strong linkage in the cohort. A later analysis re-analyzed previously published TCR beta repertoires from roughly 690 donors and added high-resolution HLA genotyping to study TCR occurrence patterns. Every repertoire in the discovery cohort had been generated on one and the same sequencing platform.

The cohort was made up of approximately 700 healthy bone marrow donors. All cohort members were sampled while nominally healthy, although unrecorded immune exposures were likely present. The donor tested CMV seronegative and was one of the 352 seronegative cohort members. Each donor provided a peripheral blood sample, and peripheral blood mononuclear cells were used for TCR beta sequencing. The Qiagen DNeasy Blood Extraction Kit was used to extract genomic DNA from the blood cell samples. Trimming at the junction amounts to 4 bases on V and 14 bases on J, and the germline ends lie 15 bases apart. CDR1 and CDR2 are read off the germline V gene as SGHTA and FQGNSA. Reading from cysteine to phenylalanine, the CDR3 counts 13 amino acids. Only CDR3 DNA is held: 39 bases, read in frame from base 1. Broad study findings and their caveats: In an earlier analysis of roughly 500 of the donors, most TCR beta V segments appeared in productive rearrangements about 90% or about 30% of the time, broadly matching IMGT annotations. CMV serostatus was the only immune exposure information available for the cohort. In both the original and validation cohorts, the classifier was reported to diagnose cytomegalovirus status with high specificity and sensitivity. In a later genetic analysis, a missense DCLRE1C variant was associated with V-gene and J-gene trimming of TCR beta chains, and the association was replicated in an independent cohort. A group of highly shared sequence variants was considered likely to be a technical artifact of the sequencing pipeline. This cohort had only TCR beta chains sequenced, and the lack of alpha or paired-chain data limited which features could be detected. In a later analysis, most CMV-associated TCR beta chains were found to appear HLA-restricted, with HLA associations seemingly driven largely by CMV exposure. A later analysis found that TCR association rates varied across HLA loci, with DRB1 alleles showing the most associated TCRs and HLA-C alleles the fewest. Specific HLA alleles were associated with 16,951 TCR beta sequences at a false discovery rate of 0.05 in a later analysis. Some IMGT-functional V segments, including TRBV6-2 and TRBV6-3, could not be distinguished by the 87-base-pair reads and were therefore excluded. Because HLA typing was missing for some donors at each locus, association tests included only the typed subset. The authors suggested that the approach could potentially be generalized to other disease states and immunological phenotypes. Because counts were too low, roughly 16 rarely observed V segments, including chromosome 9 orphons, were excluded from the earlier analysis of several hundred of the donors. Strong co-occurrence of HLA alleles, especially DR and DQ, made assigning TCR associations to individual alleles difficult. Sequencing depth was assumed to be roughly uniform across donors in the presence/absence analyses, though that assumption may not hold. The study listed around 160 TCR beta chains as associated with cytomegalovirus. A further reported finding was that TCR beta sequences accurately predicted the HLA-A and HLA-B alleles for most subjects in the first cohort. A later genetic analysis reported fewer N-insertions in productive TCRs among donors in an Asian-associated ancestry cluster than the roughly 720-donor mean. Linkage disequilibrium might explain the correlated functional status among segregating V segments, but an unknown experimental factor could not be excluded. Three of the identified cytomegalovirus-associated TCR beta chains were confirmed in vitro to be specific for cytomegalovirus antigens. Most TCR sequences were observed very rarely across donors, whereas some public TCRs were present in many individuals. Several of the top co-occurrence clusters appeared to be linked to parvovirus B19, influenza, CMV and Epstein-Barr virus, according to a later analysis. A later analysis found that HLA-associated TCR beta chains were more clonally expanded and had lower generation probabilities than equally common non-associated chains.

On this clone: Its antigen is still unknown. No base quality information exists; no much larger clone differs at one position.

Library generation was performed with the immunoSEQ multiplex PCR assay. For the multiplex PCR, a mixture combining 60 forward primers for TCR Vbeta segments and 13 reverse primers for TCR Jbeta segments was used. A multiplex PCR assay on genomic DNA amplified the CDR3 region of rearranged TCR beta genes. The Illumina HiSeq System was used to sequence the amplified TCR beta libraries as 87-base-pair reads. In the source study's methods: In a later analysis, approximately 74 million unique TCR beta chains were counted across the approximately 670 repertoires, and roughly 10 million of these chains were shared by at least two donors. To remove PCR and sequencing errors, raw reads were error-corrected and collapsed into unique sequences using a nearest-neighbor algorithm that merged closely related sequences. To assign V, D and J gene segments, CDR3 sequences were aligned to IMGT reference sequences. For a sequence to be retained, a match of at least six nucleotides to both a V gene segment and a J gene segment was required. Rearrangements were classified as productive when the CDR3 lacked stop codons and remained in frame with V and J, and all other rearrangements were classified as non-productive. CDR3 was defined by IMGT convention, running from the second conserved V-encoded cysteine to the conserved J-encoded phenylalanine. The earlier analysis of about 620 of the donors excluded sequences that lacked an unambiguous match to a single V gene segment. In an earlier analysis of 587 of the donors, V segments were called functional above 56.7% productive rearrangements and were called segregating when the between-donor standard deviation exceeded 5%. A statistical classification framework was built to diagnose cytomegalovirus status from the catalog of TCR beta chain sequences. V and J gene assignment, in a later analysis, came from comparing TCR nucleotide sequences with IMGT/GENE-DB human TR gene sequences. In a later analysis, CDR3 sequences and most-parsimonious VDJ recombination scenarios were assigned using the TCRdist pipeline. In a later analysis, each TCR beta chain was defined by its CDR3 amino acid sequence together with its V-gene family, and reads without a unique V-gene family were excluded. In a later analysis, around 600 highly shared, low-generation-probability nucleotide sequences were removed to address suspected cross-contamination and a sequencing artifact. A later analysis calculated a clonal expansion index for each public chain from normalized within-repertoire ranks of inferred template counts. In a later analysis, generation probabilities were computed with a VDJ recombination model fitted to out-of-frame rearrangements, and the resulting probabilities were checked against IGoR. In a later analysis, hypergeometric tests were used to score TCR-TCR, TCR-HLA and TCR-CMV co-occurrence, with a repertoire-size bias correction applied to TCR pairs. In a later analysis, false discovery rates were estimated by permuting HLA or CMV assignments 20 times. A later analysis grouped co-occurring TCRs with DBSCAN, adding TCRdist sequence similarity when clustering within HLA-allele-positive subsets. Repertoires with fewer than 30,000 or more than 120,000 public chains were left out of co-occurrence clustering, as were a handful of repertoires with anomalous nucleotide sharing. The source is immuneACCESS, and TCRdb retained only in-frame sequences with V and J called. Part of the clones is not carried over; for the studies checked, unresolved V genes explain less than half of this, and the remainder is unexplained. That table furnishes V, J and clone size, whereas the DNA furnished D and trimming. In all, the sample holds fewer than 200,000 clones, and more than 80% of those were seen once. Of the sample, under 15% falls within the top ten clones.

The chain was built from TRBV7-2 and TRBJ1-6, with the D gene too uncertain to name. Sequencing was performed on PBMCs. This TCR was recovered from a woman in her 50s in good health and CMV-seronegative. The CDR3 in this case is CASSSDLAVSLHF. The DNA is TGTGCCAGCAGCTCCGACTTGGCGGTTTCCCTCCACTTT.